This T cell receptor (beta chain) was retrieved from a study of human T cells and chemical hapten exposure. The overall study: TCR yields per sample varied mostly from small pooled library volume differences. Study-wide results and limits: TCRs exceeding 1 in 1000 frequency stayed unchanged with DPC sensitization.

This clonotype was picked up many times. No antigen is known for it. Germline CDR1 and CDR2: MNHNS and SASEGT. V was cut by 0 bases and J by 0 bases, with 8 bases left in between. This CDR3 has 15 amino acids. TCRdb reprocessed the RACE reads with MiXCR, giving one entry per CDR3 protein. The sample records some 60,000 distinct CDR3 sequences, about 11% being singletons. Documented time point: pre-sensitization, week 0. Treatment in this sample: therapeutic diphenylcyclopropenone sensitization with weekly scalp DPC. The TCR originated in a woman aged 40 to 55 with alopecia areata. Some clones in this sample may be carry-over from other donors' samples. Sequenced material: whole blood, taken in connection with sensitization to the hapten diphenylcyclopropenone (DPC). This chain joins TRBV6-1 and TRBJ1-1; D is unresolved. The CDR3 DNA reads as TGTGCCAGCAGTGAAGCGGGAAGAATGAACACTGAAGCTTTCTTT. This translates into CASSEAGRMNTEAFF.